Listed below are T cell receptor beta chains from one sample, sequenced in a study of T cells in Graves' hyperthyroidism and ophthalmopathy. TCRdb passed the multiplex PCR reads through MiXCR, listing each CDR3 protein once. In the table there are fewer than 800,000 distinct CDR3 sequences, around 17% of which are singletons. The sample consisted of blood. The receptors were sampled from a man between 18 and 29 years old with Graves' hyperthyroidism. Both conserved end residues are part of each CDR3. The order of the fields is D gene, clone size, V gene, J gene, CDR3 DNA, CDR3 protein. The D gene is left open where the match is weak. Clone size is shown for a subset of rows, as once, few, many or a class of expanded clone.

d_gene: -; abundance: many; v_gene: TRBV2; j_gene: TRBJ1-5; CDR3nt: TGTGCCAGCAGCCCCGGGACGTCTGGGTACGTTCTTAGCAATCAGCCCCAGCATTTT; CDR3aa: CASSPGTSGYVLSNQPQHF
d_gene: -; abundance: -; v_gene: TRBV6-2/TRBV6-3; j_gene: TRBJ1-1; CDR3nt: TGTGCCAGCAGATCGACAGGTAACACTGAAGCTTTCTTT; CDR3aa: CASRSTGNTEAFF
d_gene: -; abundance: -; v_gene: TRBV5-1; j_gene: TRBJ1-6; CDR3nt: TGCGCCAGCAGCGCGGGACGTGATAATTCACCCCTCCACTTT; CDR3aa: CASSAGRDNSPLHF
d_gene: -; abundance: few; v_gene: TRBV5-1; j_gene: TRBJ2-2; CDR3nt: TGCGCCAGCAGCCCCCAGAGGGGGGAGCTGTTTTTT; CDR3aa: CASSPQRGELFF
d_gene: TRBD2; abundance: many; v_gene: TRBV27; j_gene: TRBJ2-1; CDR3nt: TGTGCCAGCAGTCCACTTAGCGGGTGGTCCTACAATGAGCAGTTCTTC; CDR3aa: CASSPLSGWSYNEQFF
d_gene: TRBD2; abundance: few; v_gene: TRBV20-1; j_gene: TRBJ2-7; CDR3nt: TGCAGTGCACAACCTAGCGGGGGCGGCGGGGAGCAGTACTTC; CDR3aa: CSAQPSGGGGEQYF
d_gene: -; abundance: -; v_gene: TRBV20-1; j_gene: TRBJ2-1; CDR3nt: TGCAGTGCTAGAGATCGTGTCGTCCCGCGGGATGAGCAGTTCTTC; CDR3aa: CSARDRVVPRDEQFF
d_gene: TRBD1; abundance: many; v_gene: TRBV5-1; j_gene: TRBJ2-4; CDR3nt: TGCGCCAGCAGCTTGAGGTGGACAGGGGGCAAAAACATTCAGTACTTC; CDR3aa: CASSLRWTGGKNIQYF
d_gene: -; abundance: few; v_gene: TRBV27; j_gene: TRBJ2-7; CDR3nt: TGTGCCAGCAGTTTATCTGGGGCAGGGGCCCACGAGCAGTACTTC; CDR3aa: CASSLSGAGAHEQYF
d_gene: TRBD2; abundance: -; v_gene: TRBV7-3; j_gene: TRBJ2-3; CDR3nt: TGTGCCAGCAGGACCGGGACTAGCGAATTCACAGATACGCAGTATTTT; CDR3aa: CASRTGTSEFTDTQYF
d_gene: TRBD1; abundance: few; v_gene: TRBV5-1; j_gene: TRBJ2-5; CDR3nt: TGCGCCAGCAGCTTTACGACAGGGAAGGGAGAGACCCAGTACTTC; CDR3aa: CASSFTTGKGETQYF
d_gene: TRBD2; abundance: few; v_gene: TRBV4-2; j_gene: TRBJ2-7; CDR3nt: TGTGCCAGCAGCCAAGAGGGTCCCCTAGCGGGAGGTCCCTACGAGCAGTACTTC; CDR3aa: CASSQEGPLAGGPYEQYF
d_gene: -; abundance: few; v_gene: TRBV19; j_gene: TRBJ1-3; CDR3nt: TGTGCCAGTACCCGGACATCGGGGAAGGCAAACACCATATATTTT; CDR3aa: CASTRTSGKANTIYF
d_gene: -; abundance: many; v_gene: TRBV12-3/TRBV12-4; j_gene: TRBJ2-1; CDR3nt: TGTGCCAACAGTTTCACTAGTTACAATGAGCAGTTCTTC; CDR3aa: CANSFTSYNEQFF
d_gene: -; abundance: -; v_gene: TRBV27; j_gene: TRBJ2-7; CDR3nt: TGTGCCAGCAGTTTATCGAGGAGAGCCTACGAGCAGTACTTC; CDR3aa: CASSLSRRAYEQYF
d_gene: TRBD1; abundance: -; v_gene: TRBV3-1; j_gene: TRBJ1-1; CDR3nt: TGTGCCAGCAGCCCTACCGGGACAGGGCTTGCTTTCTTT; CDR3aa: CASSPTGTGLAFF
d_gene: -; abundance: -; v_gene: TRBV9; j_gene: TRBJ2-2; CDR3nt: TGTGCCAGCAGCGTAAGTCCGAGGACCGGGGAGCTGTTTTTT; CDR3aa: CASSVSPRTGELFF
d_gene: TRBD1; abundance: -; v_gene: TRBV9; j_gene: TRBJ2-1; CDR3nt: TGTGCCAGCACCCCCGGACAGGGGGCGGCGCATGAGCAGTTCTTC; CDR3aa: CASTPGQGAAHEQFF
d_gene: TRBD2; abundance: many; v_gene: TRBV12-5; j_gene: TRBJ2-1; CDR3nt: TGTGCTAGTGGTTTGGTACCCAGTCTAGCGGGAGGGCCTAAATTATCCTACAATGAGCAGTTCTTC; CDR3aa: CASGLVPSLAGGPKLSYNEQFF
d_gene: -; abundance: -; v_gene: TRBV4-1; j_gene: TRBJ2-7; CDR3nt: TGCGCCAGCAGCCAAGATCATGGTAACGAGCAGTACTTC; CDR3aa: CASSQDHGNEQYF
d_gene: -; abundance: -; v_gene: TRBV7-8; j_gene: TRBJ1-3; CDR3nt: TGTGCCAGCAGCTTTAGCCCCCAGTACTCTGGAAACACCATATATTTT; CDR3aa: CASSFSPQYSGNTIYF
d_gene: -; abundance: -; v_gene: TRBV7-9; j_gene: TRBJ2-1; CDR3nt: TGTGCCCTTCCGGGGCAGAGTTCCTACAATGAGCAGTTCTTC; CDR3aa: CALPGQSSYNEQFF
d_gene: -; abundance: few; v_gene: TRBV13; j_gene: TRBJ2-7; CDR3nt: TGTGCCAGCAGCTTAGAACAGGATCTTATGCGCGAGCAGTACTTC; CDR3aa: CASSLEQDLMREQYF
d_gene: -; abundance: few; v_gene: TRBV20-1; j_gene: TRBJ2-3; CDR3nt: TGCAGTGCCATAATCCCTGGCGGCACAGATACGCAGTATTTT; CDR3aa: CSAIIPGGTDTQYF
d_gene: -; abundance: -; v_gene: TRBV20-1; j_gene: TRBJ2-5; CDR3nt: TGCAGTGCTAGGATCCAAGAGACCCAGTACTTC; CDR3aa: CSARIQETQYF
d_gene: TRBD2; abundance: many; v_gene: TRBV7-9; j_gene: TRBJ2-4; CDR3nt: TGTGCCAGCAGCCCGGGCGGACTAGTCGGAAAGGACAAAAACATTCAGTACTTC; CDR3aa: CASSPGGLVGKDKNIQYF
d_gene: -; abundance: many; v_gene: TRBV3-1; j_gene: TRBJ1-4; CDR3nt: TGTGCCAGCAGCCAAGTTGGGACCGGTGGCGAAAAACTGTTTTTT; CDR3aa: CASSQVGTGGEKLFF
d_gene: -; abundance: many; v_gene: TRBV15; j_gene: TRBJ2-7; CDR3nt: TGTGCCACCAGCAGACAGGAGGGCTACGAGCAGTACTTC; CDR3aa: CATSRQEGYEQYF
d_gene: -; abundance: many; v_gene: TRBV28; j_gene: TRBJ1-2; CDR3nt: TGTGCCAGCAGTTTATTTCGGTTAGGGTCTGGCTACACCTTC; CDR3aa: CASSLFRLGSGYTF
d_gene: TRBD1; abundance: many; v_gene: TRBV10-3; j_gene: TRBJ2-1; CDR3nt: TGTGCCATCAGGACGGGACAGGGGGCGCGGAATGAGCAGTTCTTC; CDR3aa: CAIRTGQGARNEQFF
d_gene: -; abundance: few; v_gene: TRBV28; j_gene: TRBJ1-4; CDR3nt: TGTGCCACCGCGGGGTGGGCGGATGAAAAACTGTTTTTT; CDR3aa: CATAGWADEKLFF
d_gene: -; abundance: many; v_gene: TRBV6-1; j_gene: TRBJ1-5; CDR3nt: TGTGCCAGCAGTGTGAGGATTACGGGGGACCAGCCCCAGCATTTT; CDR3aa: CASSVRITGDQPQHF
d_gene: -; abundance: few; v_gene: TRBV19; j_gene: TRBJ2-1; CDR3nt: TGTGCCAGTAGTTGGGTCGGAGGGCGGGGTGAGCAGTTCTTC; CDR3aa: CASSWVGGRGEQFF